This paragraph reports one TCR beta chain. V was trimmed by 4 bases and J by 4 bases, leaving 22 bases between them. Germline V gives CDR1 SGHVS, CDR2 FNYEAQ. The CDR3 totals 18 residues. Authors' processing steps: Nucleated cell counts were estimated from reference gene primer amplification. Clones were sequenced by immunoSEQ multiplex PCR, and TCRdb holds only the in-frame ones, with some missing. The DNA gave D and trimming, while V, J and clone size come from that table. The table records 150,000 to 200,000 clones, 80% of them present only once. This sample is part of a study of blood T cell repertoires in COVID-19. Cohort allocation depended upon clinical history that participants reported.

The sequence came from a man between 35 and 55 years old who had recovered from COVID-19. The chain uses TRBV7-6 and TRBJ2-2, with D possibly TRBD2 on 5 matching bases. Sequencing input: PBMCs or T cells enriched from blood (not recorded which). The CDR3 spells CASSSWTRVVNGTGELFF. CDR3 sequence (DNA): TGTGCCAGCAGCTCCTGGACGCGGGTGGTAAATGGCACCGGGGAGCTGTTTTTT.